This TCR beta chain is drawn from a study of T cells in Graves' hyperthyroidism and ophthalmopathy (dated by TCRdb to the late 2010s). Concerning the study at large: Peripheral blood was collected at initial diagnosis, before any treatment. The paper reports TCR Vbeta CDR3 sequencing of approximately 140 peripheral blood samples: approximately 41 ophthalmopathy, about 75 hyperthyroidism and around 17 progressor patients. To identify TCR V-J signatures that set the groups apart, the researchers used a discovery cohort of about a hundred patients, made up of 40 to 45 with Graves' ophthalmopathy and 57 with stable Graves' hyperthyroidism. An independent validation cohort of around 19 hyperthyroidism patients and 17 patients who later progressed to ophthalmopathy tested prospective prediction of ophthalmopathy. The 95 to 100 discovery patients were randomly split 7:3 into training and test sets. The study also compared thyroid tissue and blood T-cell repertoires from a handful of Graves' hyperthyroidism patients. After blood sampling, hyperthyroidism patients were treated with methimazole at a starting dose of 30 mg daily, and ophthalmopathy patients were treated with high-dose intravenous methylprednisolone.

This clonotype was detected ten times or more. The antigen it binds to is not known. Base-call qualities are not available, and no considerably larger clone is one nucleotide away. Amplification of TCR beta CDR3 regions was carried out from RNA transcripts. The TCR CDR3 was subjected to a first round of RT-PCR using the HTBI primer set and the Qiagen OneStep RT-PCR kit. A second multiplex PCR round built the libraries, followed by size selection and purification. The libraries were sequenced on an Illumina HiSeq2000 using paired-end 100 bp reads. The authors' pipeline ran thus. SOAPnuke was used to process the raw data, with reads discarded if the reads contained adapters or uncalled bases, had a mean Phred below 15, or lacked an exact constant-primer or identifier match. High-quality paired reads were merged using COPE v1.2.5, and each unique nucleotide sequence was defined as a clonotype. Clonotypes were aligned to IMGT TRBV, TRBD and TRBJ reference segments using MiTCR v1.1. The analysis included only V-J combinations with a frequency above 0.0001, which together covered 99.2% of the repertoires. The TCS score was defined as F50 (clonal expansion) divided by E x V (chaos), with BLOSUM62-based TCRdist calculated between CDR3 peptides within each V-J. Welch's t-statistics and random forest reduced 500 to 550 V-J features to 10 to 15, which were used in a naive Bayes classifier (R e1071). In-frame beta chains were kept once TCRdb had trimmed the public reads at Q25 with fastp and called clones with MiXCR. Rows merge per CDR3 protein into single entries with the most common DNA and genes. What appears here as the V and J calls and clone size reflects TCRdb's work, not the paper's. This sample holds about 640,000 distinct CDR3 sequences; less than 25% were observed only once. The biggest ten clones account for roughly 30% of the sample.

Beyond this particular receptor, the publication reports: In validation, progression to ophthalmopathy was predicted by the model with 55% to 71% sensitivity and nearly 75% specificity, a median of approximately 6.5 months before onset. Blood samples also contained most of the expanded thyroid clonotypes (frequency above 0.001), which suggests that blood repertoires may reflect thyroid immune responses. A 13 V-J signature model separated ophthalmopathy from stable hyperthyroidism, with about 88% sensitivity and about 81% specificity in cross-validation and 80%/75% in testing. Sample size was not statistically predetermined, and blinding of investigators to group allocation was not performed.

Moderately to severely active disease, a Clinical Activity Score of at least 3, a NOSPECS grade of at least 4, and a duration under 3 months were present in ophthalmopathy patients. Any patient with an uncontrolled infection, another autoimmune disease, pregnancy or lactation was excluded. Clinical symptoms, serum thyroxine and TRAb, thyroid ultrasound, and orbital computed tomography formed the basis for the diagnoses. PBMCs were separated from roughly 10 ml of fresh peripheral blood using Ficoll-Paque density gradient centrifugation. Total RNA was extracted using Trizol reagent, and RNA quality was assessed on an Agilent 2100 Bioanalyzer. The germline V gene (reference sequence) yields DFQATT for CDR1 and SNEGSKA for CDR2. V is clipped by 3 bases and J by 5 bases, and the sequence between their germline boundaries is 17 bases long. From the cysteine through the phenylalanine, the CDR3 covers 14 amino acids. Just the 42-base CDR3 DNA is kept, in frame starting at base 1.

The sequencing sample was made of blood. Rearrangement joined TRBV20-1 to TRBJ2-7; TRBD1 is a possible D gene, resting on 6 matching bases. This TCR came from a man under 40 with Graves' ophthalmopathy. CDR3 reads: CSASRPGAIDEQYF. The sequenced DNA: TGCAGTGCTAGTAGGCCAGGGGCCATCGACGAGCAGTACTTC.